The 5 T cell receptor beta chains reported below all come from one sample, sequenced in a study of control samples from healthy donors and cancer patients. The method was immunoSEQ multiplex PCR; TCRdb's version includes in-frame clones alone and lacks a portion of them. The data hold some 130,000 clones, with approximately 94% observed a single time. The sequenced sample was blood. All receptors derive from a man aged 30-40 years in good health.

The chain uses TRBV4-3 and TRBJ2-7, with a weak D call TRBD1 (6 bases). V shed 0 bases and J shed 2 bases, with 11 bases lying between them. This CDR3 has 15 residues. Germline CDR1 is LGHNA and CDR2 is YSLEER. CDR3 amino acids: CASSQEAGDTYEQYF. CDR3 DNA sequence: TGCGCCAGCAGCCAAGAAGCAGGGGATACCTACGAGCAGTACTTC.

The CDR3 loop reads CASSPRDRGNQPQHF. DNA for the CDR3: TGTGCCAGCAGCCCGAGGGACAGGGGCAATCAGCCCCAGCATTTT. J is TRBJ1-5 and V is TRBV7-2, with 9 positions matching TRBD1. Germline V CDR1 and CDR2: SGHTA, FQGNSA. This CDR3 region has 15 residues. Losses at the gene ends were 5 bases for V and 2 bases for J; bases not matched to a gene: 4.

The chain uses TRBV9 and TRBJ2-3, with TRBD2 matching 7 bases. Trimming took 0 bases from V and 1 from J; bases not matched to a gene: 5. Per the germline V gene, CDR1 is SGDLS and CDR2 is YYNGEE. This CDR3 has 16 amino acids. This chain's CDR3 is CASSVGGGGGTDTQYF. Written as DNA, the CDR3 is TGTGCCAGCAGCGTAGGAGGCGGGGGAGGCACAGATACGCAGTATTTT.

CDR3 in amino acids: CASSPTRDTEAFF. The CDR3 bases are TGTGCCAGCTCACCAACACGGGACACTGAAGCTTTCTTT. The chain employs TRBV18 and TRBJ1-1, with D unclear. The CDR3 is 13 residues long. Per germline, CDR1 KGHSH and CDR2 LQKENI. Trimming took 2 bases from V and 3 from J, leaving 7 bases between them.

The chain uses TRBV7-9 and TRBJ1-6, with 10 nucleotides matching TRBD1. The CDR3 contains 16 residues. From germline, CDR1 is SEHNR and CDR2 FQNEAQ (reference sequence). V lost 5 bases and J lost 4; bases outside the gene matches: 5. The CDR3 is CASSLGTGVYNSPLHF. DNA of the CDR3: TGTGCCAGCAGCCTAGGGACAGGGGTGTATAATTCACCCCTCCACTTT.